Each of the 4 T cell receptor beta chains below was sequenced from the same sample in a study of identical twins. TCRdb reprocessed the 5' RACE reads via MiXCR and lists one record per CDR3 protein. This sample has 250,000 or so distinct CDR3 sequences, with 6% to 8% found just once. These data also formed part of another study, on yellow fever vaccine responses in identical twins.

Sequencing was done on a sample of CD8+ T cells sorted from blood. Source of these receptors: a woman under 30 in good health.

This clonotype showed up just a few times. The rearrangement joins TRBV20-1 to TRBJ2-7; the match to TRBD2 covers 10 bases. CDR3 size: 17 residues. CDR1 and CDR2 from the germline V gene are DFQATT and SNEGSKA (reference sequence). With 4 bases clipped from V and 1 base from J, the junction kept 13 bases outside the gene matches. The CDR3 bases are TGCAGTGCTAAAAATAGCGGGAGGCAGCCGAGGTCCTACGAGCAGTACTTC. Protein: CSAKNSGRQPRSYEQYF.

Concerning this clonotype itself: Possible read error: a much larger clone is one base away. V gene TRBV15 combines with J gene TRBJ2-2; D not resolved. The germline CDR1 and CDR2 sequences are LNHNV and YYDKDF (reference sequence). CDR3 size: 15 residues. In DNA form, the CDR3 reads TGTGCCACCAGCAGAGATTTAACCTACACCTGGGAGCTGTTTTTT. This gives the protein CATSRDLTYTWELFF.

CDR3 sequence reads: CASSLWDQDEKLFF. The CDR3 DNA sequence: TGTGCCAGCAGCTTATGGGACCAGGATGAAAAACTGTTTTTT. The chain uses TRBV11-2 and TRBJ1-4, with D possibly matching TRBD1 (5 bases). Germline V gene sequence: CDR1 SGHAT, CDR2 FQNNGV. The CDR3 length is 14 residues. Trimming stripped 2 bases from V and 6 bases from J, with 10 bases between.

This clonotype was counted a few times. The conserved phenylalanine or tryptophan is not found at the CDR3 terminus, so this likely reflects a read error. The chain has TRBV7-8 and TRBJ2-5; possibly TRBD1 for D (5 bases). V lost 2 bases, J lost 0 bases, and 13 bases lay in between. From germline, CDR1 is SGHVS and CDR2 FQNEAQ. The CDR3 consists of 16 residues. CDR3 DNA: TGTGCCAGCAGCTTAATGGGGCCAGCGTACCAAGAGACCCAGTACTGC. This encodes CASSLMGPAYQETQYC.